These 22 T cell receptor beta chains originate from one sample sequenced in a study of cytomegalovirus exposure and HLA in healthy donors. Both 60 Vbeta primers and 13 Jbeta primers went into the PCR. Sequenced by immunoSEQ multiplex PCR; TCRdb stores in-frame clones only, minus some. Seen here are about 150,000 clones, approximately 77% observed once, and the top ten hold 1.3% to 1.5%. Sequencing was performed on PBMCs. Every receptor here comes from a man aged 18 to 35 in good health and CMV-seronegative.

In its sample, this clone was seen once. This chain uses TRBV14 with TRBJ2-2; TRBD1 aligns across 7 bases. The CDR3 is 14 residues long. Germline V lookup: CDR1 SGHDN, CDR2 FVKESK. V was clipped by 3 bases and J by 7 bases; unmatched bases: 5. The CDR3 region is CASSHRGTVGELFF. Written as DNA, the CDR3 is TGTGCCAGCAGCCACAGGGGGACGGTCGGGGAGCTGTTTTTT.

This chain uses TRBV28 with TRBJ2-5; 8 nucleotides match TRBD1. J gave up 5 bases and V 5 bases, and 10 bases lay outside the gene matches. The CDR3 spans 15 residues. The germline gives CDR1 MDHEN, CDR2 SYDVKM. CDR3 amino acids: CASSPGTGGRETQYF. CDR3 bases: TGTGCCAGCAGTCCCGGGACAGGTGGGAGGGAGACCCAGTACTTC.

This clone appeared a single time. The rearrangement uses TRBV10-2 and TRBJ2-1, with 10 bases identical to TRBD2. The J segment lost 4 bases and the V segment lost 8 bases, leaving 5 bases of the junction unmatched. Germline CDR1 is WSHSY and CDR2 is SAAADI. There are 14 residues in the CDR3. CDR3 nucleotides: TGCGCCAGCGGCGGGACTAGCGAGTACAATGAGCAGTTCTTC. Amino acid sequence: CASGGTSEYNEQFF.

A single count supports this clone. This chain uses TRBV7-2 with TRBJ2-7; 7 bases are shared with TRBD2. CDR3 length: 16 residues. J gave up 6 bases and V 1 base, and 12 bases lay outside the gene matches. Germline values: CDR1 SGHTA, CDR2 FQGNSA. The CDR3 spells CASSLGLGLGASEQYF. In nucleotides, the CDR3 is TGTGCCAGCAGCTTAGGACTAGGACTAGGAGCCTCCGAGCAGTACTTC.

The rearrangement joins TRBV10-3 to TRBJ2-7, with D maybe TRBD2 (5 bases). The CDR3 is 14 residues long. Per germline, CDR1 ENHRY and CDR2 SYGVKD. V lost 0 bases and J 3 bases, leaving 9 bases between the germline ends. The CDR3 bases are TGTGCCATCAGTGAGTCGACTGGACTCTACGAGCAGTACTTC. Protein: CAISESTGLYEQYF.

This chain joins TRBV19 and TRBJ1-5, with TRBD1 matching over 7 bases. J lost 4 bases, V lost 6 bases, and 6 bases had no gene match. Germline CDR1 reads LNHDA; CDR2 reads SQIVND (reference sequence). The CDR3 is 14 residues long. CDR3: CASRGGQYNQPQHF. The CDR3 DNA follows: TGTGCCAGTAGGGGGGGACAGTATAATCAGCCCCAGCATTTT. The full variable domain, completed using reference TRBV19 and TRBJ1-5, is DGGITQSPKYLFRKEGQNVTLSCEQNLNHDAMYWYRQDPGQGLRLIYYSQIVNDFQKGDIAEGYSVSREKKESFPLTVTSAQKNPTAFYLCASRGGQYNQPQHFGDGTRLSIL.

Points on this clone: Distinct nucleotide sequences in the sample also encode this CDR3. The DNA for the CDR3 is TGTGCCAGCAGCCAGGGACAGGGGGGGTACGAGCAGTACTTC. Protein product: CASSQGQGGYEQYF. The chain employs TRBV27 and TRBJ2-7, with 11 bases fitting TRBD1. The CDR3 length is 14 residues. The V gene's germline CDR1 is MNHEY and CDR2 SMNVEV (reference sequence). V trimming: 6 bases; J trimming: 4 bases; junction bases outside the gene matches: 5.

V is TRBV15 and J is TRBJ1-1; D perhaps matches TRBD1 (5 bases). Per the germline V gene, CDR1 is LNHNV and CDR2 is YYDKDF (reference sequence). This CDR3 is built from 15 residues. The germline V and J ends were trimmed by 5 bases and 0 bases, with 13 bases remaining between them. This CDR3 is CATSVLQVMNTEAFF. In DNA form, the CDR3 reads TGTGCCACCAGCGTGCTACAGGTTATGAACACTGAAGCTTTCTTT.

The chain uses TRBV9 and TRBJ2-1, with TRBD2 matching 7 bases. The CDR3 is made up of 16 amino acids. Germline V CDR1 and CDR2: SGDLS, YYNGEE. The J segment lost 1 base and the V segment lost 0 bases, leaving 4 bases of the junction unmatched. CDR3 nucleotide sequence: TGTGCCAGCAGCGTAGAGGGCGGGAGTTCCTACAATGAGCAGTTCTTC. Protein sequence: CASSVEGGSSYNEQFF.

The chain employs TRBV5-1 and TRBJ1-1, with 7 bases identical to TRBD1. Germline CDR1 is SGHRS and CDR2 is YFSETQ. Unmatched junction bases numbered 10, after V lost 8 bases and J lost 0 bases. The CDR3 contains 15 residues. DNA for the CDR3: TGCGCCAGTCAAACAGGGGCCACCTTGAACACTGAAGCTTTCTTT. Amino acid sequence: CASQTGATLNTEAFF.

V is TRBV10-2 and J is TRBJ2-5; D might be TRBD2 (6 bases). Germline V gives CDR1 WSHSY, CDR2 SAAADI. V shed 3 bases and J shed 5 bases, with 16 bases lying between them. This CDR3 comprises 15 residues. CDR3 residues: CASSDVQGSGETQYF. The CDR3 bases are TGCGCCAGCAGTGATGTCCAGGGAAGCGGGGAGACCCAGTACTTC.

This clone was picked up a small number of times. The gene calls are TRBV6-5 and TRBJ2-7; 10 positions agree with TRBD2. The V gene end was trimmed by 5 bases and the J gene end by 4 bases; junction bases not matched to a gene: 5. This CDR3 is built from 14 residues. The germline gives CDR1 MNHEY, CDR2 SVGAGI. The CDR3 DNA follows: TGTGCCAGCAGTCATGGGACTAGCGAGTACGAGCAGTACTTC. This translates into CASSHGTSEYEQYF.

Written as DNA, the CDR3 is TGTGCCAGCAGCGGCGGGGGCAGGGGGCAAGATACGCAGTATTTT. Its protein product is CASSGGGRGQDTQYF. This sequence joins TRBV9 and TRBJ2-3, with D perhaps matching TRBD1 (8 bases). The V end lost 3 bases, the J end lost 5 bases, and 16 bases lay between the germline ends. The CDR3 is 15 residues long. CDR1 and CDR2 from the germline V gene are SGDLS and YYNGEE.

The chain has TRBV27 and TRBJ2-7; 10 bases line up with TRBD2. Germline-derived CDR1 and CDR2 are MNHEY and SMNVEV (reference sequence). There are 15 residues in the CDR3. V lost 2 bases, J lost 3 bases, and 4 bases stayed unmatched. The CDR3 DNA is TGTGCCAGCAGTTTAGCGGCTAGCGGGAGCTACGAGCAGTACTTC. This gives the protein CASSLAASGSYEQYF.

V gene TRBV2 combines with J gene TRBJ2-5; possibly TRBD2 for D (5 bases). The germline gives CDR1 SNHLY, CDR2 FYNNEI. The CDR3 is 14 residues long. Deletions cut 4 bases from V and 5 bases from J, with 14 bases between. The CDR3 region has the DNA TGTGCCAGCAGTGGGGAAGCGGTATTGGAGACCCAGTACTTC. It yields the protein CASSGEAVLETQYF.

The chain uses TRBV7-2 and TRBJ2-1; TRBD2 matches at 8 bases. Unmatched junction bases numbered 8, after V lost 1 base and J lost 3 bases. The CDR3 consists of 17 residues. Germline V gene data show CDR1 as SGHTA and CDR2 as FQGNSA. The CDR3 region is CASSLGEGLGNYNEQFF. In DNA, the CDR3 is TGTGCCAGCAGCTTAGGCGAGGGACTAGGCAACTACAATGAGCAGTTCTTC.

The CDR3 reads CASRQGAGEQYF. The DNA of the CDR3 is TGTGCCAGCAGACAGGGGGCGGGCGAGCAGTACTTC. V and J are TRBV6-5 and TRBJ2-7; the match to TRBD1 covers 9 bases. Germline V CDR1 and CDR2: MNHEY, SVGAGI. The CDR3 spans 12 residues. The ends lost 6 bases at V and 6 bases at J; junction bases unmatched: 3.

The chain uses TRBV6-1 and TRBJ1-3; 9 bases are a match to TRBD1. The V gene's germline CDR1 is MNHNS and CDR2 SASEGT. The CDR3 is 15 amino acids. J lost 4 bases, V lost 5 bases, and 6 bases had no gene match. The CDR3 coding sequence is TGTGCCAGCAGTTTAACCGGGACAGGGGGAAACACCATATATTTT. This gives the protein CASSLTGTGGNTIYF.

The rearrangement joins TRBV7-2 to TRBJ2-3; 10 bases agree with TRBD2. This CDR3 region has 17 residues. With V trimmed by 6 bases and J by 4 bases, 13 bases remained unmatched. The germline V gene encodes CDR1 SGHTA and CDR2 FQGNSA. CDR3 region: CASSPRILAGAADTQYF. CDR3 bases: TGTGCCAGCAGTCCTAGGATTCTAGCGGGAGCCGCAGATACGCAGTATTTT.

The chain employs TRBV4-1 and TRBJ2-7, with 8 nucleotides matching TRBD1. V shed 5 bases and J 7 bases; nucleotides not matched to a gene: 7. The CDR3 spans 13 residues. Germline-derived CDR1 and CDR2 are MGHRA and YSYEKL. CDR3: CASSWTGSTEQYF. In nucleotides, the CDR3 is TGCGCCAGCAGCTGGACAGGGTCTACGGAGCAGTACTTC.

Worth noting for this clone: Different DNA sequences within this sample yield the same CDR3. This chain uses TRBV4-1 with TRBJ2-2; no clear D gene. Germline V gene sequence: CDR1 MGHRA, CDR2 YSYEKL. Trimming shortened V by 0 bases and J by 5 bases, and 10 bases separated the two germline ends. The CDR3 spans 15 residues. CDR3 region: CASSQDPARTGELFF. The CDR3 DNA is TGCGCCAGCAGCCAAGATCCCGCCCGGACCGGGGAGCTGTTTTTT.

V gene TRBV11-3 combines with J gene TRBJ2-5; 12 bases match TRBD2. CDR3 size: 16 residues. V lost 5 bases to trimming and J lost 1 base; unmatched junction nucleotides: 5. CDR1 and CDR2 (germline): SGHNT, YENEEA. In DNA, the CDR3 is TGTGCCAGCAGCCCCGGGACTAGCGGGCTCCAAGAGACCCAGTACTTC. Translated, it gives CASSPGTSGLQETQYF.